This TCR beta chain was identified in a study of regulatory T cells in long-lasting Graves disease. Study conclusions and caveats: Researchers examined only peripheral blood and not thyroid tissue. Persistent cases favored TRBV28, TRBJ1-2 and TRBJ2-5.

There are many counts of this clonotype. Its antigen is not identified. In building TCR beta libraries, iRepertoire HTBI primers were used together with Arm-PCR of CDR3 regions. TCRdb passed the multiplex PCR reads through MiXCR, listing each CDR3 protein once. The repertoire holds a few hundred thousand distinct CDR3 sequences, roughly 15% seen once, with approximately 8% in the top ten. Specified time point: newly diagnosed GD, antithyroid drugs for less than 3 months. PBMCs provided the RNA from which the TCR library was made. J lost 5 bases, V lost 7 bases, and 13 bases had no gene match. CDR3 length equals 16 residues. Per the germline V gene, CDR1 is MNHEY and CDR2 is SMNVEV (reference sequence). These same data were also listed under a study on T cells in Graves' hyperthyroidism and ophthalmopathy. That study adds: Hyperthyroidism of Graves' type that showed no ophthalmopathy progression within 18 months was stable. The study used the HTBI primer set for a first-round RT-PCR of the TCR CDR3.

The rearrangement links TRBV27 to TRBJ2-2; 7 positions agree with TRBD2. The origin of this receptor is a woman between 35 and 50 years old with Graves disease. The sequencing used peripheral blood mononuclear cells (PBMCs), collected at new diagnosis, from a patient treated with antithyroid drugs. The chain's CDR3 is CASTPLGGSKTGELFF. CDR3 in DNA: TGTGCCAGCACCCCCCTGGGCGGGAGTAAAACCGGGGAGCTGTTTTTT.